This TCR beta chain appears in the sequencing data of a study of T-cell memory formation after mild COVID-19. The wider study: The study found TCR clusters largely donor specific.

A note on this clonotype: Its antigen is as yet unknown.

General observations from the study: Clones shrinking between day 15 and 85 showed a balanced CD4/CD8 split, and those that grew later tilted toward CD4+. Memory sampled before infection contained some responding clones, suggesting cross-reactive memory joined.

After 5'RACE with constant-segment primers, TCR alpha and TCR beta cDNA libraries carrying sample barcodes and UMIs were obtained. TCRdb itself ran the 5' RACE reads through MiXCR, one entry per CDR3 protein. The table includes 250,000 to 350,000 distinct CDR3 sequences, 15% detected once. Sequences were obtained from PBMCs or a T cell subset sorted from them (not recorded which). The receptor comes from a man aged 18 to 30 who had mild COVID-19 (a few samples of this study predate the infection). Cell type and time point are not known.

This chain's CDR3 is CASSTGPHRETQYF. The CDR3 DNA follows: TGTGCCAGCAGCACAGGACCCCACCGCGAGACCCAGTACTTC. The genes are TRBV7-7 and TRBJ2-5; weak D call: TRBD1 (5 bases). CDR1 is SSHAT and CDR2 is FNYEAQ in the germline V gene (reference sequence). V was clipped by 5 bases and J by 5 bases, with 15 bases between them. The CDR3 runs to 14 residues.